Reported below is one T cell receptor beta chain. These data come from a study of T cells expressing NK-cell markers. TCRdb reanalyzed the 5' RACE reads and collapses them to one entry per CDR3 protein, without DNA. This sample's clone table lists under 600,000 distinct CDR3 sequences. The TCR sequence derives from a woman between 50 and 59 years old in good health. The sample taken for sequencing was blood T cells: a sorted CD56 or NKG2C T cell subset, CD4+ or CD8+ T cells, or bulk PBMC T cells (not recorded which).

The CDR3 reads CASTVGGRSADTQYF. The V call is TRBV11-2, the J call TRBJ2-3; TCRdb picks TRBD2, but there is no DNA to check that call. Germline V gives CDR1 SGHAT, CDR2 FQNNGV. CDR3 size: 15 residues.